These T cell receptor beta chains were read from a single sample in a study of cytomegalovirus exposure and HLA in healthy donors. Generated by immunoSEQ multiplex PCR, the TCRdb table keeps only in-frame clones and is missing some. The table lists 120,000 to 150,000 clones, 65% to 85% of them singletons. The sample taken for sequencing was PBMCs. Receptors were obtained from a woman between 40 and 55 years old in good health and CMV-seropositive. The CDR3 runs from the conserved cysteine through the conserved F or W. A D gene is named only where the DNA matches it firmly. Size values are once, few and many counts, or a class for expanded clones, and some rows have none.

clone_size	v_call	d_call	j_call	cdr3_nt	cdr3_aa
-	TRBV18	TRBD1	TRBJ1-1	TGTGCCAGCTCACCTCAACAGGGGTTGGACACTGAAGCTTTCTTT	CASSPQQGLDTEAFF
-	TRBV7-9	TRBD1	TRBJ1-2	TGTGCCAGCAGCTCAGGGGGTCTCGGCTACACCTTC	CASSSGGLGYTF
-	TRBV10-3	-	TRBJ1-5	TGTGCCATCGGTACAGGAGACAATCAGCCCCAGCATTTT	CAIGTGDNQPQHF
-	TRBV5-1	-	TRBJ1-1	TGCGCCAGCAGCTTGTGGGAGGGGAACACTGAAGCTTTCTTT	CASSLWEGNTEAFF
once	TRBV18	TRBD1	TRBJ1-1	TGTGCCAGCTCACCTATTTCAGGGGGCTCTGAAGCTTTCTTT	CASSPISGGSEAFF
-	TRBV5-1	TRBD1	TRBJ1-2	TGCGCCAGCAGCTTGGACAGGGGAAACTATGGCTACACCTTC	CASSLDRGNYGYTF
-	TRBV7-9	TRBD1	TRBJ2-2	TGTGCCAGCAGCTTGCCGGGACAGGGAGTAACCGGGGAGCTGTTTTTT	CASSLPGQGVTGELFF
-	TRBV7-7	TRBD2	TRBJ2-3	TGTGCCAGCAGCCCGGGACTAGCAGTAGTAGATACGCAGTATTTT	CASSPGLAVVDTQYF
-	TRBV2	-	TRBJ1-1	TGTGCCAGCAGTGCCCTCTTCGGGGGAGCTTTCTTT	CASSALFGGAFF
-	TRBV2	-	TRBJ1-5	TGTGCCAGCGGACAGTTAAATCAGCCCCAGCATTTT	CASGQLNQPQHF
-	TRBV10-2	-	TRBJ1-4	TGCGCCAGCAGTCGCGGGGGGCACGAAAAACTGTTTTTT	CASSRGGHEKLFF
few	TRBV6-5	-	TRBJ2-3	TGTGCCAGCAGTTACCCGAGTCGCACAGATACGCAGTATTTT	CASSYPSRTDTQYF
-	TRBV7-2	-	TRBJ2-7	TGTGCCAGCAGCTTCTCGGCAGGGAGGACCTACGAGCAGTACTTC	CASSFSAGRTYEQYF
-	TRBV28	TRBD2	TRBJ2-5	TGTGCCAGCACCGACTCGGGGGGGGCCGAGACCCAGTACTTC	CASTDSGGAETQYF
once	TRBV5-4	TRBD2	TRBJ2-5	TGTGCCAGCAGCTTGTTTGGCGGGGGGGTTCTTGAGACCCAGTACTTC	CASSLFGGGVLETQYF
-	TRBV11-1	-	TRBJ2-7	TGTGCCAGCAGCTTCGACAGGAGATCCGAGCAGTACTTC	CASSFDRRSEQYF
-	TRBV5-1	TRBD1	TRBJ2-3	TGCGCCAGCAGCTACGACAGGGGATCCCCCTCGTTTTTT	CASSYDRGSPSFF
-	TRBV4-1	-	TRBJ2-3	TGCGCCAGCAGCCAAGTCGGGGTCCTCAGCACAGATACGCAGTATTTT	CASSQVGVLSTDTQYF
-	TRBV6-1	TRBD2	TRBJ2-2	TGTGCCAGCAGTGGACGAGCGGGGGGGCCGTCCGGGGAGCTGTTTTTT	CASSGRAGGPSGELFF
-	TRBV6-1	-	TRBJ1-1	TGTGCCAGCAGTGAAATCAGGGTTGGGTTGGGGACTGAAGCTTTCTTT	CASSEIRVGLGTEAFF
-	TRBV7-9	TRBD2	TRBJ2-1	TGTGCCAGCAGTTCCGGGACTAAATACAATGAGCAGTTCTTC	CASSSGTKYNEQFF
-	TRBV5-1	TRBD2	TRBJ2-3	TGCGCCAGCAGCCCAGTAACTAGCGGGGGTGTTACAGATACGCAGTATTTT	CASSPVTSGGVTDTQYF
-	TRBV2	TRBD2	TRBJ2-4	TGTGCCAGCAGGGACGGACTAGCGGGGGAGAAAAACATTCAGTACTTC	CASRDGLAGEKNIQYF
-	TRBV21-1	-	TRBJ2-7	TGTGCCAGCAGCATCGACAGGACCCTCCCCTACGAGCAGTACTTC	CASSIDRTLPYEQYF
-	TRBV4-1	TRBD1	TRBJ2-7	TGCGCCAGCAGCCAAGGAACTCCGGACAGGCCAGCATTTCCCTACGAGCAGTACTTC	CASSQGTPDRPAFPYEQYF
-	TRBV6-1	-	TRBJ1-3	TGTGCCAGCAGGGAAGCGGGCGCGCCGCGAGGAAACACCATATATTTT	CASREAGAPRGNTIYF
-	TRBV5-1	TRBD1	TRBJ2-7	TGCGCCAGCAGCTGGGGACAGAGCTACGAGCAGTACTTC	CASSWGQSYEQYF
-	TRBV7-9	-	TRBJ1-5	TGTTCCAGCAGCCAGACGGGAGATCAGCCCCAGCATTTT	CSSSQTGDQPQHF
-	TRBV18	TRBD1	TRBJ1-6	TGTGCCAGCTCACCATCATTACAGGGGGCCTATTCACCCCTCCACTTT	CASSPSLQGAYSPLHF
once	TRBV6-1	-	TRBJ2-7	TGTGCCAGCAGTGATGGGGGACACACCACCTACGAGCAGTACTTC	CASSDGGHTTYEQYF
few	TRBV6-5	-	TRBJ1-1	TGTGCCAGCAGTTACCCAGGGGCCACTGAAGCTTTCTTT	CASSYPGATEAFF
-	TRBV7-6	TRBD1	TRBJ2-7	TGTGCCAGCGGTAGACAGGGGGCGGGTGAGCAGTACTTC	CASGRQGAGEQYF
few	TRBV5-4	TRBD2	TRBJ2-1	TGTGCCAGCATGCCGGGGGGGGGTAGGAATGAGCAGTTCTTC	CASMPGGGRNEQFF